This T cell receptor beta chain was sequenced during a study of blood T cell repertoires in COVID-19. Whole-study context: The analysed material was cDNA or gDNA that came from T cells, B-cell-depleted T cells, or PBMCs.

Trimming cost V 5 bases and J 6 bases; bases outside gene matches: 14. The CDR3 runs 16 residues. Per germline, CDR1 MNHNY and CDR2 SVGAGI (reference sequence). Source study methods: Reference gene primers were amplified, and this amplification served to estimate nucleated cell counts. Some clones are missing from TCRdb's copy, which holds only in-frame ones; the method was immunoSEQ multiplex PCR. V, J and clone size derive from that table, while D and trimming were established from the DNA sequence. This sample has tens of thousands of clones; 84% occur once, and the top ten carry 25% to 30%. Specimen: peripheral blood. The clonotype was recovered from a human donor in a cohort sampled during active COVID-19. The V gene is TRBV6-6, the J gene TRBJ2-7; 9 bases align to TRBD1. In DNA, the CDR3 is TGTGCCAGCAGTCGCCTGACCGGGACAGGGTTTAGCGAGCAGTACTTC. The encoded protein is CASSRLTGTGFSEQYF.